These 20 T cell receptor beta chains originate from one sample sequenced in a study of technical replicates of blood from several donors. The repertoire was sequenced with immunoSEQ multiplex PCR; TCRdb's copy has only in-frame clones and lacks some. The data contain 45,000 to 50,000 clones, 80% to 95% of them singletons. The sequenced material came from PBMCs. The receptors derive from a human donor in good health. Some clones in this sample may be carry-over from other donors' samples.

This clone was detected a few times. The chain joins TRBV7-9 to TRBJ1-1; D is ambiguous. This CDR3 region has 13 residues. V lost 5 bases and J lost 0, with 7 bases in between. The V gene's germline CDR1 is SEHNR and CDR2 FQNEAQ (reference sequence). The DNA of the CDR3 is TGTGCCAGCAGCGGCGGGGTGAACACTGAAGCTTTCTTT. Amino acids: CASSGGVNTEAFF.

This clone was counted once. This chain joins TRBV10-2 and TRBJ2-1; no clear D. Germline V gene lookup returns CDR1 WSHSY and CDR2 SAAADI. V was shortened by 3 bases and J by 2 bases, with 14 bases between the two germline ends. There are 16 residues in the CDR3. CDR3 region: CASSELVLTPYNEQFF. The CDR3 bases are TGCGCCAGCAGTGAATTAGTGCTGACTCCCTACAATGAGCAGTTCTTC.

CDR3 DNA: TGTGCCAGCAGCCACATAGCGGGGGTGGAAACCGGGGAGCTGTTTTTT. Residues: CASSHIAGVETGELFF. This chain connects TRBV4-2 to TRBJ2-2; 9 bases line up with TRBD2. V was clipped by 3 bases and J by 5 bases; unmatched bases: 7. Germline CDR1 LGHNA, CDR2 YNFKEQ. The CDR3 consists of 16 residues.

The V and J genes are TRBV18 and TRBJ2-2; D not certain. CDR1 is KGHSH and CDR2 is LQKENI in the germline V gene. This CDR3 spans 15 amino acids. V lost 0 bases and J 1 base, leaving 6 bases between the germline ends. The DNA for the CDR3 is TGTGCCAGCTCACCACCGAGACAGAACACCGGGGAGCTGTTTTTT. Protein: CASSPPRQNTGELFF.

This chain joins TRBV2 and TRBJ1-5; the D gene is possibly TRBD1 (6 bases). Germline CDR1 and CDR2: SNHLY and FYNNEI. V shed 7 bases and J shed 13 bases, with 17 bases lying between them. This CDR3 has 12 residues. Written as DNA, the CDR3 is TGTGCCAGCACGGACCCCGGGGGGGCGCAGCATTTT. It is translated as CASTDPGGAQHF.

The chain joins TRBV30 to TRBJ2-1, with D perhaps TRBD2 (6 bases). The CDR3 length is 13 residues. Trimming removed 4 bases at V and 6 bases at J, with 13 bases between. In germline, CDR1 is GTSNPN, CDR2 SVGIG (reference sequence). This chain's CDR3 is CAWTLAMVNEQFF. The CDR3 region has the DNA TGTGCCTGGACCCTAGCGATGGTCAATGAGCAGTTCTTC. Filled out from reference TRBV30 and TRBJ2-1, the complete variable domain reads SQTIHQWPATLVQPVGSPLSLECTVEGTSNPNLYWYRQAAGRGLQLLFYSVGIGQISSEVPQNLSASRPQDRQFILSSKKLLLSDSGFYLCAWTLAMVNEQFFGPGTRLTVL.

The chain is built from TRBV27 and TRBJ1-1; D gene ambiguous. The CDR3 spans 14 residues. The V end lost 3 bases, the J end lost 0 bases, and 8 bases lay between the germline ends. Germline V gives CDR1 MNHEY, CDR2 SMNVEV (reference sequence). CDR3 nucleotide sequence: TGTGCCAGCAGTTTGAGACAAGTGAACACTGAAGCTTTCTTT. Encoded protein: CASSLRQVNTEAFF.

This chain joins TRBV19 and TRBJ2-5, with 10 nucleotides matching TRBD2. There are 17 residues in the CDR3. V gave up 5 bases and J gave up 2 bases; unmatched junction bases: 11. Germline loops: CDR1 LNHDA, CDR2 SQIVND (reference sequence). CDR3 protein: CASSVKPGLAYQETQYF. In DNA form, the CDR3 reads TGTGCCAGTAGTGTAAAACCGGGACTAGCGTATCAAGAGACCCAGTACTTC. Full variable domain (remainder filled in from reference TRBV19 and TRBJ2-5): DGGITQSPKYLFRKEGQNVTLSCEQNLNHDAMYWYRQDPGQGLRLIYYSQIVNDFQKGDIAEGYSVSREKKESFPLTVTSAQKNPTAFYLCASSVKPGLAYQETQYFGPGTRLLVL.

The gene calls are TRBV12-5 and TRBJ2-1, with TRBD2 matching over 8 bases. The CDR3 contains 16 residues. Germline CDR1 and CDR2: LGHNT and FRNRAP. V shed 7 bases, J shed 4 bases, and the junction held 12 bases outside the gene matches. The CDR3 DNA follows: TGTGCTAGTGATCCGGGGGGGCGGGGCCTTTACAATGAGCAGTTCTTC. Its protein is CASDPGGRGLYNEQFF.

The CDR3 sequence: CASSPGQGAFDEQFF. The CDR3 nucleotides are TGCGCCAGCAGCCCGGGACAGGGGGCGTTCGATGAGCAGTTCTTC. The V gene is TRBV5-1, the J gene TRBJ2-1; 12 nucleotides line up with TRBD1. CDR3 length equals 15 residues. V gave up 4 bases and J gave up 8 bases; unmatched junction bases: 7. CDR1 SGHRS and CDR2 YFSETQ come from the germline V gene.

The genes are TRBV7-6 and TRBJ2-1; D possibly corresponds to TRBD2 (6 bases). The CDR3 extends over 12 amino acids. The germline V and J ends were trimmed by 8 bases and 9 bases, with 14 bases remaining between them. The germline V gene has CDR1 SGHVS and CDR2 FNYEAQ. The CDR3 spells CASSLGGGEQFF. The CDR3 DNA follows: TGTGCCAGCTCCCTGGGGGGTGGTGAGCAGTTCTTC.

This chain connects TRBV4-1 to TRBJ1-1; weak D call: TRBD1 (6 bases). The germline CDR1 and CDR2 sequences are MGHRA and YSYEKL. The CDR3 contains 16 residues. Trimming cost V 1 base and J 7 bases, with 19 bases left between them. CDR3 nucleotide sequence: TGCGCCAGCAGCCAAGGGGATAGGGGCAGGGGTCGTGAAGCTTTCTTT. It yields the protein CASSQGDRGRGREAFF.

This chain links TRBV5-1 with TRBJ2-7; 7 nucleotides match TRBD1. The CDR3 spans 14 residues. After removal of 2 bases from V and 3 bases from J, the junction contained 5 bases not matched to a gene. The germline CDR1 and CDR2 sequences are SGHRS and YFSETQ. Written as DNA, the CDR3 is TGCGCCAGCAGCTTCCGGGCAGGGGGCTACGAGCAGTACTTC. The encoded protein is CASSFRAGGYEQYF.

The gene calls are TRBV5-4 and TRBJ2-5, with a weak D call TRBD2 (6 bases). CDR1 is SGHNT, CDR2 YYREEE, per germline (reference sequence). This CDR3 is built from 13 residues. The germline V and J ends were trimmed by 0 bases and 5 bases, with 8 bases remaining between them. CDR3 sequence: CASSLGLDETQYF. The CDR3 DNA reads TGTGCCAGCAGCTTGGGACTAGACGAGACCCAGTACTTC.

The chain combines TRBV19 with TRBJ2-1; 12 bases align to TRBD1. Losses at the gene ends were 5 bases for V and 7 bases for J; bases not matched to a gene: 12. The germline V gene encodes CDR1 LNHDA and CDR2 SQIVND (reference sequence). This CDR3 has 17 amino acids. The CDR3 coding sequence is TGTGCCAGTAGTTTTCAACCGGGACAGGGGGCTCTAAATGAGCAGTTCTTC. Amino acid sequence: CASSFQPGQGALNEQFF. The whole variable domain, filled in from reference TRBV19 and TRBJ2-1, reads DGGITQSPKYLFRKEGQNVTLSCEQNLNHDAMYWYRQDPGQGLRLIYYSQIVNDFQKGDIAEGYSVSREKKESFPLTVTSAQKNPTAFYLCASSFQPGQGALNEQFFGPGTRLTVL.

V is TRBV6-1 and J is TRBJ2-7; TRBD1 is a possible D gene (5 bases). V was trimmed by 6 bases and J by 3 bases, leaving 12 bases between them. Germline values: CDR1 MNHNS, CDR2 SASEGT. The CDR3 is 13 amino acids. CDR3 nucleotide sequence: TGTGCCAGCAGGGCTCCTGACAGCTACGAGCAGTACTTC. Residues: CASRAPDSYEQYF.

The chain recombines TRBV5-5 with TRBJ2-7; 10 nucleotides align to TRBD2. This CDR3 is 15 amino acids long. V lost 0 bases and J lost 3; bases outside the gene matches: 3. Germline values: CDR1 SGHKS, CDR2 YYEKEE (reference sequence). The CDR3 here is CASSLASGRGYEQYF. The CDR3 DNA is TGTGCCAGCAGCTTGGCTAGCGGGAGAGGCTACGAGCAGTACTTC.

CDR3 sequence (DNA): TGTGCCAGCAGCCAAGTAGGTCGGCAGGGGGCAGGAGAGACCCAGTACTTC. Residues: CASSQVGRQGAGETQYF. This chain links TRBV4-2 with TRBJ2-5, with 8 bases fitting TRBD1. Germline V gene sequence: CDR1 LGHNA, CDR2 YNFKEQ. The CDR3 runs 17 residues. J gave up 4 bases and V 1 base, and 11 bases lay outside the gene matches.

As DNA, the CDR3 is TGCGCCAGCAGCCAAGATCTGGGGGGATCCTACAATGAGCAGTTCTTC. Protein product: CASSQDLGGSYNEQFF. The chain has TRBV4-3 and TRBJ2-1; D might be TRBD2 (6 bases). V was shortened by 0 bases and J by 1 base, with 10 bases between the two germline ends. This CDR3 is built from 16 residues. Germline V lookup: CDR1 LGHNA, CDR2 YSLEER.

The gene calls are TRBV5-6 and TRBJ2-1; D is ambiguous. The V gene's germline CDR1 is SGHDT and CDR2 YYEEEE. V shed 0 bases and J shed 0 bases, with 7 bases lying between them. The CDR3 runs to 15 residues. The CDR3 loop reads CASSLGASSYNEQFF. The CDR3 region has the DNA TGTGCCAGCAGCTTGGGGGCCAGCTCCTACAATGAGCAGTTCTTC.